The next 8 T cell receptor beta chains were all read from a single sample in a study of CD4 T cells in relation to SARS-CoV-2 and coronaviruses. TCRdb's copy holds only in-frame clones and misses some; the assay was immunoSEQ multiplex PCR. The table includes about 36,000 clones, about four fifths detected once. The antigens for these receptors are not known. The sample taken for sequencing was naive CD4+ T cells from PBMCs, cultured in vitro. Subset of the sample: naive CD4+ T cells isolated by negative enrichment. Receptors originate from an adult with COVID-19.

This CDR3 reads CAISESGGHTQYF. DNA for the CDR3: TGTGCCATCAGTGAGTCGGGAGGGCATACGCAGTATTTT. The V gene is TRBV10-3, the J gene TRBJ2-3, with 7 bases identical to TRBD2. The J segment lost 7 bases and the V segment lost 0 bases, leaving 1 base of the junction unmatched. CDR3 length: 13 amino acids. The germline CDR1 and CDR2 sequences are ENHRY and SYGVKD.

CDR3 in DNA: TGTGCCAGCTCGCGGACTAGCGGGAGTGTTGTTGAGCAGTTCTTC. This encodes CASSRTSGSVVEQFF. The chain combines TRBV18 with TRBJ2-1; 13 bases are shared with TRBD2. Germline CDR1 is KGHSH and CDR2 is LQKENI. J lost 9 bases, V lost 6 bases, and 8 bases had no gene match. This CDR3 comprises 15 residues.

This chain connects TRBV4-1 to TRBJ2-2; tentatively, D is TRBD1 or TRBD2 (6 bases each). With 3 bases removed from V and 4 bases from J, the gap between germline ends came to 18 bases. The CDR3 covers 17 residues. CDR1 is MGHRA and CDR2 is YSYEKL in the germline V gene. Here the CDR3 DNA reads TGCGCCAGCAGCCACCTTGGAGGGGGTTCGTCCACCGGGGAGCTGTTTTTT. Translating it yields CASSHLGGGSSTGELFF.

The chain couples TRBV5-6 to TRBJ2-1; 8 bases align to TRBD1. The ends lost 6 bases at V and 1 base at J; junction bases unmatched: 6. The CDR3 has 15 amino acids. In germline, CDR1 is SGHDT, CDR2 YYEEEE. Here the CDR3 DNA reads TGTGCCAGCACCCCAAGGACAGGGTCCTACAATGAGCAGTTCTTC. It specifies CASTPRTGSYNEQFF.

This clone was recorded only once. V gene TRBV18 combines with J gene TRBJ1-6; D call uncertain. V lost 5 bases and J lost 10, with 6 bases in between. The germline gives CDR1 KGHSH, CDR2 LQKENI. The CDR3 runs 11 residues. For the CDR3, the DNA is TGTGCCAGCTCAGTGGGGTCACCCCTCCACTTT. It yields the protein CASSVGSPLHF.

V is TRBV2 and J is TRBJ1-2; 9 bases map to TRBD1. The CDR3 consists of 15 residues. V shed 6 bases and J 2 bases; nucleotides not matched to a gene: 7. Germline V gene data show CDR1 as SNHLY and CDR2 as FYNNEI. The CDR3 reads CASSVGQGPNYGYTF. In nucleotides, the CDR3 is TGTGCCAGCAGCGTGGGACAGGGCCCCAACTATGGCTACACCTTC.

The chain carries TRBV19 and TRBJ1-3, with a tentative D call TRBD1 (5 bases). The V gene lost 8 bases and the J gene lost 0 bases, with 11 bases spanning the gap. From germline, CDR1 is LNHDA and CDR2 SQIVND (reference sequence). The CDR3 runs to 14 residues. The CDR3 region has the DNA TGTGCCAGTCGGACATCAGTCTCTGGAAACACCATATATTTT. This codes for CASRTSVSGNTIYF.

This sequence joins TRBV3-1 (or the pseudogene TRBV3-2) and TRBJ1-4, with 7 bases aligning to TRBD1. Germline CDR1 and CDR2: LGHDT and YNNKEL (reference sequence). The V and J ends lost 5 bases and 0 bases, in that order; junction bases with no gene match: 18. CDR3 size: 20 residues. The CDR3 is CASSSLGGQGILPTNEKLFF. CDR3 nucleotide sequence: TGTGCCAGCAGCTCCTTAGGGGGCCAGGGAATTTTACCAACTAATGAAAAACTGTTTTTT.